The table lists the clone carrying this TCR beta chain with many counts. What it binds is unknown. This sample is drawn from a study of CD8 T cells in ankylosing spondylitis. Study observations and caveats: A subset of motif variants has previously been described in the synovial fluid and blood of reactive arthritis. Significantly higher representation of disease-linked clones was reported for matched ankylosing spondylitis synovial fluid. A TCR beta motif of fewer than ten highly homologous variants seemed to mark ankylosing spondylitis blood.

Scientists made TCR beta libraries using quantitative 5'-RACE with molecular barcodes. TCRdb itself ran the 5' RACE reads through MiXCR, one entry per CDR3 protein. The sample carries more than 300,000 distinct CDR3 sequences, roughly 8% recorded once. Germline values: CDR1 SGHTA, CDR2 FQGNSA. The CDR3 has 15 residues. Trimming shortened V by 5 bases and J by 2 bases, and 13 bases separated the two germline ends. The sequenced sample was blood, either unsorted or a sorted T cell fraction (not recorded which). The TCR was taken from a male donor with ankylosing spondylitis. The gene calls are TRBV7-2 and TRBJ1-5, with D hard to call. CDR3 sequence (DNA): TGTGCCAGCAGCCTAGATATGGTGGGCAATCAGCCCCAGCATTTT. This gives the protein CASSLDMVGNQPQHF.